The 16 T cell receptor beta chains below come from one sample, sequenced in a study of response to subunit inactivated influenza vaccine (dated by TCRdb to the late 2010s). Library method: RT-PCR. The reads were generated on an Illumina HiSeq 2500. TCRdb reran the public reads through fastp at Q25 and MiXCR, keeping productive beta chains. Every entry covers one CDR3 protein and lists the most common genes and DNA from its rows. This sample gives 800,000 or so distinct CDR3 sequences in total; around 20% of them show up just once. The top ten clones comprise about 10% of the sample. The sample in question was PBMCs from blood, obtained 5 days after vaccination. These receptors were collected from a man aged 50 to 60 who received an inactivated influenza vaccine. Donor details come from another sample of the same person, matched by shared clones.

The V and J genes are TRBV6-4 and TRBJ2-1; TRBD1 or TRBD2 may be the D gene (5 bases each). V shed 3 bases and J shed 1 base, with 10 bases lying between them. The CDR3 extends over 15 amino acids. Looked up from germline, CDR1 is MRHNA and CDR2 is SNTAGT. The CDR3 DNA follows: TGTGCCAGCAGTGATTCCGGGGCATCCTACAATGAGCAGTTCTTC. Protein sequence: CASSDSGASYNEQFF.

The V call is TRBV18, the J call TRBJ2-3; no firm D call. This CDR3 region has 16 residues. Between the trimmed V and J ends, which lost 3 bases and 0 bases, there was a span of 13 bases. The germline V gene encodes CDR1 KGHSH and CDR2 LQKENI. CDR3 nucleotides: TGTGCCAGCTCACCCGCCCGGAGAAGTAGCACAGATACGCAGTATTTT. Its protein is CASSPARRSSTDTQYF.

This clonotype was seen only a few times. The chain links TRBV29-1 to TRBJ1-1; the D is unclear. Germline loops: CDR1 SQVTM, CDR2 ANQGSEA. This CDR3 has 12 amino acids. Between the trimmed V and J ends, which lost 4 bases and 1 base, there was a span of 7 bases. The CDR3 DNA reads as TGCAGCGTTGGAGACCCGAACACTGAAGCTTTCTTT. This gives the protein CSVGDPNTEAFF. Variable domain in full (rest from reference TRBV29-1 and TRBJ1-1): SAVISQKPSRDICQRGTSLTIQCQVDSQVTMMFWYRQQPGQSLTLIATANQGSEATYESGFVIDKFPISRPNLTFSTLTVSNMSPEDSSIYLCSVGDPNTEAFFGQGTRLTVV.

The chain employs TRBV20-1 and TRBJ2-7; possible D gene TRBD2, 5 bases. Germline V CDR1 and CDR2: DFQATT, SNEGSKA (reference sequence). V was cut by 1 base and J by 4 bases, with 23 bases left in between. The CDR3 loop spans 17 amino acids. DNA of the CDR3: TGCAGTGCTAGAGGGGGAACCAGACTAAGGAACGTTTACGAGCAGTACTTC. Its translation: CSARGGTRLRNVYEQYF.

The V call is TRBV2, the J call TRBJ2-7, with no clear D. V dropped 6 bases and J dropped 5 bases, with 11 bases sitting between them. This CDR3 has 12 amino acids. Germline-derived CDR1 and CDR2 are SNHLY and FYNNEI. The CDR3 DNA follows: TGTGCCAGCAGCGCCATCAAGGACGAGCAGTACTTC. Residues: CASSAIKDEQYF.

The chain couples TRBV29-1 to TRBJ2-1, with D perhaps assigned TRBD1 or TRBD2 (5 bases each). The CDR3 totals 13 residues. From germline, CDR1 is SQVTM and CDR2 ANQGSEA. Trimming cost V 6 bases and J 8 bases, with 17 bases left between them. CDR3 nucleotide sequence: TGCAGCGTCGGGACCGTTTGGCGAGATGAGCAGTTCTTC. This gives the protein CSVGTVWRDEQFF.

This clonotype has only a few counts. The chain carries TRBV25-1 and TRBJ2-7; 8 nucleotides line up with TRBD1. With 3 bases clipped from V and 2 bases from J, the junction kept 6 bases outside the gene matches. This CDR3 spans 15 amino acids. Germline loops: CDR1 MGHDK, CDR2 SYGVNS. The DNA for the CDR3 is TGTGCCAGCAGTGAGTGGGGACAGGCGCCCTACGAGCAGTACTTC. Its protein product is CASSEWGQAPYEQYF.

This clonotype was picked up a small number of times. The rearrangement uses TRBV14 and TRBJ1-3; D call uncertain. Germline CDR1 and CDR2: SGHDN and FVKESK. Trimming took off 7 bases at V and 7 bases at J, with 14 bases between the two ends. The CDR3 has 13 amino acids. CDR3 sequence reads: CASTGGGGNTIYF. The CDR3 region has the DNA TGTGCCAGCACCGGAGGTGGAGGGAACACCATATATTTT.

The V call is TRBV6-1, the J call TRBJ1-2, with 10 bases identical to TRBD1. Germline CDR1 and CDR2: MNHNS and SASEGT. V was pared by 4 bases and J by 4 bases, with 3 bases of the junction left unmatched. There are 14 residues in the CDR3. The CDR3 nucleotides read TGTGCCAGCAGTGGGACAGGGGGTCTCTATGGCTACACCTTC. Its translation is CASSGTGGLYGYTF.

A note on this clonotype: One junction end disagrees with the germline gene, perhaps due to a read error. This rearrangement joins TRBV20-1 to TRBJ1-5; D ambiguous. Germline CDR1 is DFQATT and CDR2 is SNEGSKA (reference sequence). This CDR3 has 13 amino acids. CDR3 nucleotides: TGCAGTGGTAGAGGTAATAGCAATCAGCCCCAGCATTTT. Protein: CSGRGNSNQPQHF.

The genes are TRBV7-2 and TRBJ2-7; D might be TRBD1 (5 bases). Trimming left V 5 bases short and J 2 bases short, with 10 bases between. The CDR3 has 13 residues. Germline CDR1 and CDR2: SGHTA and FQGNSA. The CDR3 loop is CASSLDNTYEQYF. In DNA, the CDR3 is TGTGCCAGCAGCCTGGACAATACCTACGAGCAGTACTTC.

The sample holds a few counts of this clonotype. The V call is TRBV4-1, the J call TRBJ2-1; 13 bases are a match to TRBD2. The V gene end was trimmed by 2 bases and the J gene end by 2 bases; junction bases not matched to a gene: 9. The germline V gene encodes CDR1 MGHRA and CDR2 YSYEKL. The CDR3 sequence is 19 residues long. The DNA for the CDR3 is TGCGCCAGCAGCCAACACCTGACTAGCGGGGGGTTCACCTACAATGAGCAGTTCTTC. Translation: CASSQHLTSGGFTYNEQFF.

This clonotype was found a few times. This sequence joins TRBV7-9 and TRBJ2-1; D assignment may be TRBD1 or TRBD2 (6 bases each). Germline CDR1 is SEHNR and CDR2 is FQNEAQ (reference sequence). The V end lost 5 bases, the J end lost 7 bases, and 21 bases lay between the germline ends. There are 16 residues in the CDR3. DNA for the CDR3: TGTGCCAGCAGCCCCTTTGGGGGGCTCCTGGATAATGAGCAGTTCTTC. This gives the protein CASSPFGGLLDNEQFF. The full variable domain, with the rest looked up from reference TRBV7-9 and TRBJ2-1, is DTGVSQNPRHKITKRGQNVTFRCDPISEHNRLYWYRQTLGQGPEFLTYFQNEAQLEKSRLLSDRFSAERPKGSFSTLEIQRTEQGDSAMYLCASSPFGGLLDNEQFFGPGTRLTVL.

The chain links TRBV11-2 to TRBJ1-1; TRBD1 aligns across 10 bases. Germline loops: CDR1 SGHAT, CDR2 FQNNGV. V lost 5 bases to trimming and J lost 4 bases; unmatched junction nucleotides: 13. CDR3 length equals 17 residues. CDR3 coding DNA: TGTGCCAGCAGCATGCCGGGACAGGGGATCCTTGGCACTGAAGCTTTCTTT. This codes for CASSMPGQGILGTEAFF.

This chain uses TRBV6-1 with TRBJ2-7; TRBD1 aligns across 9 bases. This CDR3 contains 14 residues. The V gene's germline CDR1 is MNHNS and CDR2 SASEGT. The V and J ends lost 4 bases and 4 bases, in that order; junction bases with no gene match: 5. CDR3 sequence: CASSAGQGRYEQYF. The CDR3 DNA reads TGTGCCAGCAGTGCCGGACAGGGGCGGTACGAGCAGTACTTC.

V and J are TRBV9 and TRBJ2-1; no definite D call. Trimming removed 4 bases from V and 7 bases from J, with 15 bases in between. The germline V gene has CDR1 SGDLS and CDR2 YYNGEE. The CDR3 totals 14 residues. CDR3 bases: TGTGCCAGCAGCTCTGCTAGGGTAGGGAATGAGCAGTTCTTC. Encoded protein: CASSSARVGNEQFF.